A single sample gave rise to the 31 T cell receptor beta chains below, sequenced in a study of regulatory T cells in long-lasting Graves disease. Relying on iRepertoire HTBI primers and Arm-PCR of CDR3 regions, the team built TCR beta libraries. MiXCR, run by TCRdb on the multiplex PCR reads, gives a single entry per CDR3 protein. The sample records over 350,000 distinct CDR3 sequences, less than 25% being singletons. Time point defined: persistent/refractory GD, antithyroid drugs over 5 years with positive TRAb. PBMC RNA served as the TCR library source. Sequencing was performed on peripheral blood mononuclear cells (PBMCs), taken when the disease was refractory, from a patient treated with antithyroid drugs. Receptor source: a female donor with Graves disease.

The table lists this clonotype with many counts. The chain employs TRBV7-2 and TRBJ2-5, with D tentatively TRBD1 or TRBD2 (5 bases each). Germline values: CDR1 SGHTA, CDR2 FQGNSA. The CDR3 is made up of 15 amino acids. Trimming shortened V by 5 bases and J by 1 base, and 14 bases separated the two germline ends. CDR3 amino acids: CASSLWGIFQETQYF. CDR3 nucleotides: TGTGCCAGCAGCCTCTGGGGGATATTCCAAGAGACCCAGTACTTC.

A few counts support this clonotype. The chain couples TRBV30 to TRBJ1-6; D unclear. This CDR3 comprises 13 residues. Trimming shortened V by 0 bases and J by 8 bases, and 8 bases separated the two germline ends. CDR1 is GTSNPN, CDR2 SVGIG, per germline (reference sequence). Written as DNA, the CDR3 is TGTGCCTGGAGTGTACAGAGGGATTCACCCCTCCACTTT. Translated, it gives CAWSVQRDSPLHF.

The chain couples TRBV18 to TRBJ1-2; no clear D gene. V was pared by 3 bases and J by 2 bases, with 13 bases between. The CDR3 extends over 15 amino acids. Germline CDR1 is KGHSH and CDR2 is LQKENI. The CDR3 sequence: CASSPSPETNYGYTF. DNA of the CDR3: TGTGCCAGCTCACCCTCCCCAGAGACCAACTATGGCTACACCTTC.

This chain connects TRBV11-2 to TRBJ2-2, with D uncertain. The CDR3 loop spans 15 amino acids. In germline, CDR1 is SGHAT, CDR2 FQNNGV. With 2 bases removed from V and 4 bases from J, the gap between germline ends came to 11 bases. The CDR3 sequence: CASSLQTPSTGELFF. The CDR3 DNA is TGTGCCAGCAGCTTACAGACACCGTCCACCGGGGAGCTGTTTTTT.

The chain has TRBV27 and TRBJ2-5, with D perhaps assigned TRBD1 or TRBD2 (6 bases each). Trimming removed 10 bases at V and 5 bases at J, with 23 bases between. The CDR3 totals 15 residues. Germline V gene data show CDR1 as MNHEY and CDR2 as SMNVEV (reference sequence). As DNA, the CDR3 is TGTGCCACACGGGGGCTCATGGGGGGCCTTGAGACCCAGTACTTC. As protein: CATRGLMGGLETQYF.

This clonotype came up many times. The chain combines TRBV27 with TRBJ2-3; TRBD2 matches 11 bases. The V gene's germline CDR1 is MNHEY and CDR2 SMNVEV (reference sequence). This CDR3 region has 16 residues. V shed 6 bases, J shed 6 bases, and the junction held 11 bases outside the gene matches. CDR3: CASSPGLAGVVDTQYF. The CDR3 DNA reads TGTGCCAGCAGCCCAGGACTAGCGGGCGTCGTGGATACGCAGTATTTT.

This clonotype was detected ten times or more. V is TRBV6-2 or TRBV6-3 and J is TRBJ2-7; TRBD2 matches 10 bases. CDR3 size: 16 residues. Germline loops: CDR1 MNHEY, CDR2 SVGEGT. Germline trimming cut 0 bases from V and 3 bases from J; bases unmatched to any gene: 5. As DNA, the CDR3 is TGTGCCAGCAGTTACTCCGGACTAGCGGACAACTACGAGCAGTACTTC. As protein: CASSYSGLADNYEQYF.

The sample holds many counts of this clonotype. The CDR3 reads CASSPPGAETQYF. CDR3 nucleotides: TGTGCCAGCAGCCCGCCGGGGGCGGAGACCCAGTACTTC. J is TRBJ2-5 and V is TRBV7-2; D tentatively fits TRBD1 or TRBD2 (6 bases each). Germline V gene data show CDR1 as SGHTA and CDR2 as FQGNSA. The CDR3 has 13 amino acids. V shed 5 bases and J shed 5 bases, with 12 bases lying between them. Drawing the rest from reference TRBV7-2 and TRBJ2-5, the complete variable domain is GAGVSQSPSNKVTEKGKDVELRCDPISGHTALYWYRQSLGQGLEFLIYFQGNSAPDKSGLPSDRFSAERTGGSVSTLTIQRTQQEDSAVYLCASSPPGAETQYFGPGTRLLVL.

At least ten counts were recorded for this clonotype. The chain recombines TRBV12-3 or TRBV12-4 with TRBJ2-7; 7 bases align to TRBD1. V lost 5 bases and J lost 2; bases outside the gene matches: 6. This CDR3 has 14 amino acids. In DNA, the CDR3 is TGTGCCAGCAGTCCGCCGACAGGGCCCTACGAGCAGTACTTC. Translation gives CASSPPTGPYEQYF.

There are a few counts of this clonotype. The rearrangement uses TRBV11-2 and TRBJ2-7, with a possible D match to TRBD1 (6 bases). CDR1 is SGHAT, CDR2 FQNNGV, per germline. This CDR3 contains 13 residues. V lost 5 bases, J lost 6 bases, and 14 bases lay in between. The CDR3 region is CASSPIAGAEQYF. The CDR3 DNA reads TGTGCCAGCAGCCCCATCGCAGGGGCCGAGCAGTACTTC.

This clonotype was recorded a few times. The chain has TRBV4-3 and TRBJ1-5; D not certain. Deletions cut 1 base from V and 0 bases from J, with 4 bases between. Germline CDR1 reads LGHNA; CDR2 reads YSLEER. The CDR3 contains 14 residues. The CDR3 coding sequence is TGCGCCAGCAGCCAAGTGGTTAGCAATCAGCCCCAGCATTTT. Protein: CASSQVVSNQPQHF.

The J gene is TRBJ2-2, the V gene TRBV5-4; D not certain. CDR1 is SGHNT and CDR2 is YYREEE in the germline V gene (reference sequence). With 6 bases removed from V and 7 bases from J, the gap between germline ends came to 13 bases. CDR3 size: 13 residues. Here the CDR3 DNA reads TGTGCCAGCACCCCTGACACCAACGGGGAGCTGTTTTTT. Its protein is CASTPDTNGELFF.

J is TRBJ2-7 and V is TRBV29-1; no clear D. The germline gives CDR1 SQVTM, CDR2 ANQGSEA. The CDR3 is 12 amino acids. Trimming pared 7 bases from V and 4 bases from J, leaving 14 bases between. This chain's CDR3 is CSANFKDYEQYF. DNA of the CDR3: TGCAGCGCTAACTTCAAGGATTACGAGCAGTACTTC.

V gene TRBV12-3 or TRBV12-4 combines with J gene TRBJ1-2; TRBD1 is a possible D gene (6 bases). Trimming shortened V by 4 bases and J by 8 bases, and 17 bases separated the two germline ends. The CDR3 covers 14 residues. CDR3 residues: CASSYTGTSRGYTF. The DNA for the CDR3 is TGTGCCAGCAGTTACACCGGGACAAGTCGAGGCTACACCTTC.

A word on this clonotype: The CDR3 end shows no conserved phenylalanine or tryptophan, and so a read error is likely. CDR3: CSAPRTANTEAFS. In DNA form, the CDR3 reads TGCAGTGCCCCCCGGACAGCGAACACTGAAGCTTTCTCT. The rearrangement joins TRBV20-1 to TRBJ1-1; a possible D gene is TRBD1 (6 bases). Germline lookup yields CDR1 DFQATT and CDR2 SNEGSKA (reference sequence). The ends were cut back, 6 bases at V and 1 base at J, with 12 bases in the middle. This CDR3 is 13 amino acids long.

About this clonotype: This may stem from a read error, because a much larger clone lies one nucleotide away. The chain combines TRBV3-1 with TRBJ1-6, with 7 bases aligning to TRBD1. Germline CDR1 and CDR2: LGHDT and YNNKEL (reference sequence). The length of the CDR3 is 14 residues. V shed 2 bases and J 18 bases; nucleotides not matched to a gene: 13. In nucleotides, the CDR3 is TGTGCCAGCAGCCAAAAAGAGGGGGCAGGGACCCCCCACTTT. It specifies CASSQKEGAGTPHF.

At least ten counts were recorded for this clonotype. V usage is TRBV28 and J usage is TRBJ2-7; 10 nucleotides match TRBD2. Per the germline V gene, CDR1 is MDHEN and CDR2 is SYDVKM. The ends lost 4 bases at V and 6 bases at J; junction bases unmatched: 6. This CDR3 comprises 14 residues. The CDR3 is CASSSLAGIVEQYF. In DNA, the CDR3 is TGTGCCAGCAGTTCACTAGCGGGAATAGTCGAGCAGTACTTC. The full variable domain, its missing parts supplied by reference TRBV28 and TRBJ2-7, is DVKVTQSSRYLVKRTGEKVFLECVQDMDHENMFWYRQDPGLGLRLIYFSYDVKMKEKGDIPEGYSVSREKKERFSLILESASTNQTSMYLCASSSLAGIVEQYFGPGTRLTVT.

This clonotype was recorded many times. The chain has TRBV28 and TRBJ2-5; D unclear. Trimming took off 7 bases at V and 4 bases at J, with 13 bases between the two ends. Germline V gives CDR1 MDHEN, CDR2 SYDVKM. The CDR3 totals 13 residues. The DNA of the CDR3 is TGTGCCAGCACTGAAAATGGACGAGAGACCCAGTACTTC. Its translation is CASTENGRETQYF.

The sample holds many counts of this clonotype. The chain recombines TRBV11-1 with TRBJ2-7, with D possibly matching TRBD1 (6 bases). Germline CDR1 is SGHAT and CDR2 is FQDESV (reference sequence). Trimming cost V 1 base and J 5 bases, with 15 bases left between them. The CDR3 length is 15 residues. The CDR3 sequence is CASSLVQGISNEQYF. CDR3 coding DNA: TGTGCCAGCAGCTTAGTACAGGGAATCTCGAACGAGCAGTACTTC.

Details on this clonotype: A read error may explain this, as a much larger clone is one base away. The genes are TRBV27 and TRBJ2-7; 9 bases align to TRBD1. This CDR3 has 15 amino acids. CDR1 MNHEY and CDR2 SMNVEV come from the germline V gene (reference sequence). The V gene end was trimmed by 6 bases and the J gene end by 1 base; junction bases not matched to a gene: 7. CDR3 protein: CASRIGTGISYEQYF. CDR3 nucleotides: TGTGCCAGCAGAATAGGGACAGGGATATCCTACGAGCAGTACTTC.

This clonotype has only a few counts. The rearrangement links TRBV14 to TRBJ1-2, with D maybe TRBD1 (6 bases). The CDR3 sequence is 15 residues long. The ends were cut back, 4 bases at V and 4 bases at J, with 16 bases in the middle. Germline-derived CDR1 and CDR2 are SGHDN and FVKESK. CDR3 sequence (DNA): TGTGCCAGCAGCCCCCTCAGGCAGGGGATCTATGGCTACACCTTC. Protein product: CASSPLRQGIYGYTF.

This clonotype turned up a few times. The rearrangement joins TRBV7-9 to TRBJ2-7; D ambiguous. Germline V gives CDR1 SEHNR, CDR2 FQNEAQ (reference sequence). There are 14 residues in the CDR3. Between the trimmed V and J ends, which lost 4 bases and 3 bases, there was a span of 13 bases. The CDR3 sequence: CASSSPDVRYEQYF. CDR3 in DNA: TGTGCCAGCAGCTCTCCGGATGTACGCTACGAGCAGTACTTC.

The V call is TRBV9, the J call TRBJ1-6; D not certain. Germline V gene lookup returns CDR1 SGDLS and CDR2 YYNGEE. The ends were cut back, 4 bases at V and 5 bases at J, with 13 bases in the middle. CDR3 length equals 15 residues. The CDR3: CASSPLLGNNSPLHF. For the CDR3, the DNA is TGTGCCAGCAGCCCCCTTTTAGGGAATAATTCACCCCTCCACTTT.

This clonotype was observed many times. The chain has TRBV7-3 and TRBJ2-7; TRBD1 agrees at 7 bases. The CDR3 is 14 amino acids. CDR1 SGHTA and CDR2 FQGTGA come from the germline V gene. The J segment lost 0 bases and the V segment lost 5 bases, leaving 4 bases of the junction unmatched. CDR3 residues: CASSPDRASYEQYF. In DNA form, the CDR3 reads TGTGCCAGCAGCCCCGACAGGGCCTCCTACGAGCAGTACTTC.

This clonotype appeared a few times. V gene TRBV27 combines with J gene TRBJ2-7; no clear D. Trimming removed 7 bases at V and 0 bases at J, with 13 bases between. The CDR3 is 14 amino acids. Germline-derived CDR1 and CDR2 are MNHEY and SMNVEV (reference sequence). The DNA of the CDR3 is TGTGCCAGCAAGTTAGCTGCCAGCTCCTACGAGCAGTACTTC. Protein: CASKLAASSYEQYF.

This clonotype was observed a handful of times. The CDR3 protein is CASSSTLLVGVYEQYF. The CDR3 DNA is TGTGCCAGCAGTTCCACCCTACTAGTGGGAGTGTACGAGCAGTACTTC. The V and J genes are TRBV28 and TRBJ2-7; possible D gene TRBD2, 5 bases. This CDR3 contains 16 residues. Trimming cost V 4 bases and J 4 bases, with 20 bases left between them. Germline V lookup: CDR1 MDHEN, CDR2 SYDVKM.

This clonotype was counted many times. The gene calls are TRBV7-2 and TRBJ1-6; no clear D. The V gene lost 3 bases and the J gene lost 8 bases, with 14 bases spanning the gap. The CDR3 length is 15 residues. CDR1 is SGHTA and CDR2 is FQGNSA in the germline V gene. CDR3 nucleotide sequence: TGTGCCAGCAGCTTCGAGGGCGGTAGGGATTCACCCCTCCACTTT. This translates into CASSFEGGRDSPLHF. Supplemented by reference TRBV7-2 and TRBJ1-6, the full variable domain reads GAGVSQSPSNKVTEKGKDVELRCDPISGHTALYWYRQSLGQGLEFLIYFQGNSAPDKSGLPSDRFSAERTGGSVSTLTIQRTQQEDSAVYLCASSFEGGRDSPLHFGNGTRLTVT.

This rearrangement joins TRBV7-2 to TRBJ1-1; D may be TRBD1 (6 bases). The CDR3 spans 15 residues. V dropped 4 bases and J dropped 5 bases, with 17 bases sitting between them. Germline CDR1 reads SGHTA; CDR2 reads FQGNSA. CDR3 loop: CASSWRFGGETEAFF. CDR3 DNA sequence: TGTGCCAGCAGCTGGAGATTCGGGGGCGAGACTGAAGCTTTCTTT. Complete variable domain (other parts from reference TRBV7-2 and TRBJ1-1): GAGVSQSPSNKVTEKGKDVELRCDPISGHTALYWYRQSLGQGLEFLIYFQGNSAPDKSGLPSDRFSAERTGGSVSTLTIQRTQQEDSAVYLCASSWRFGGETEAFFGQGTRLTVV.

The rearrangement joins TRBV13 to TRBJ1-1; 7 bases match TRBD1. J was trimmed by 4 bases and V by 3 bases; bases with no gene match: 11. Germline loops: CDR1 PRHDT, CDR2 FYEKMQ (reference sequence). The CDR3 loop spans 16 amino acids. CDR3 sequence reads: CASSLAPAAGGTEAFF. DNA of the CDR3: TGTGCCAGCAGCTTGGCACCTGCGGCAGGGGGCACTGAAGCTTTCTTT.

This clonotype was found many times. The rearrangement uses TRBV7-2 and TRBJ2-7; 7 bases are a match to TRBD1. From germline, CDR1 is SGHTA and CDR2 FQGNSA. CDR3 size: 15 residues. V was pared by 0 bases and J by 10 bases, with 12 bases of the junction left unmatched. CDR3 coding DNA: TGTGCCAGCAGCTTAGCCTGGGACAGTAGTGGGGGACAGTACTTC. This translates into CASSLAWDSSGGQYF.

This clonotype showed up many times. V gene TRBV7-8 combines with J gene TRBJ1-4; possible D gene TRBD1, 5 bases. Germline V gene sequence: CDR1 SGHVS, CDR2 FQNEAQ. The CDR3 is 15 residues long. V lost 1 base and J lost 8, with 14 bases in between. DNA for the CDR3: TGTGCCAGCAGCTTAGATCCGATAAGGGGCGAAAAACTGTTTTTT. Amino acids: CASSLDPIRGEKLFF.